This TCR beta chain was recorded in a study of cytomegalovirus exposure and HLA in healthy donors (dated 2017 in TCRdb). Looking at the study overall: In an earlier analysis of some 550 of the donors, roughly 300 Gb of sequence data and just under 120 million unique TCR beta sequences from some 170 million T cells were reported. An early release that covered several hundred HLA-typed donors contained approximately 300 gigabases of sequencing data and 80 million or so unique TCR sequences. Among the roughly 400 genotyped donors, under 90% belonged to the genetic ancestry cluster associated with self-reported Caucasian donors. The study was designed to test whether signatures of past pathogen exposure could be identified by cataloging public T cell receptors. The study profiled the T cell repertoires of some 610 subjects by immunosequencing and related them to cytomegalovirus serostatus. In addition to the first cohort of about 650 subjects, a separate validation cohort of approximately 130 different subjects was used. To predict cytomegalovirus infection status, the study combined high-throughput TCR immunosequencing, statistical association of individual TCRs with disease status, and machine learning. A later analysis re-analyzed previously published TCR beta repertoires from 600 to 850 donors and added high-resolution HLA genotyping to study TCR occurrence patterns. Rather than drawing on any new phenotypic data, the later analysis identified candidate immune exposures from TCR beta sequences and the way those sequences occurred across donors. To decide whether each TCR beta V gene segment behaved as functional or pseudogenic, an earlier analysis of some 600 of the donors relied on high-throughput TCR beta sequencing. Donor age, sex, ethnicity and CMV serostatus were collected together with the repertoire data. Genome-wide SNP genotypes for about 55% of the roughly 670 donors were used in a later genetic analysis, which treated that subset as a discovery cohort. Every repertoire in the discovery cohort had been generated on one and the same sequencing platform. HLA typing included class I and class II loci at four-digit resolution. The number of donors typed differed by locus, with 629-630 for A, B, C, DRB1 and DQB1, roughly 550 for DQA1, 600 to 610 for DPA1, and under 490 for DPB1. Several DR-DQ haplotypes were treated as single units for association and clustering because of strong linkage in the cohort. Among about 390 genotyped donors of the cohort, an average of around 240,000 unique TCR beta nucleotide sequences were sequenced per donor, around 20% of them non-productive.

Library prep was done by the immunoSEQ multiplex PCR assay. For the multiplex PCR, a mixture combining 60 forward primers for TCR Vbeta segments and 13 reverse primers for TCR Jbeta segments was used. A multiplex PCR assay on genomic DNA amplified the CDR3 region of rearranged TCR beta genes. Amplified TCR beta libraries were sequenced as 87-base-pair reads on the Illumina HiSeq System. The paper's data handling went like this. Across the 670 or so repertoires, a later analysis counted approximately 83 million unique TCR beta chains, roughly 11 million of which were shared by at least two donors. A nearest-neighbor algorithm error-corrected the raw reads and collapsed the reads into unique sequences, merging closely related sequences to remove PCR and sequencing errors. CDR3 sequences were aligned to IMGT reference sequences to assign V, D and J gene segments. For a sequence to be retained, a match of at least six nucleotides to both a V gene segment and a J gene segment was required. A rearrangement counted as productive if the CDR3 had no stop codons and remained in frame with V and J, and every other rearrangement counted as non-productive. Following IMGT convention, CDR3 was defined as the stretch from the second conserved V-encoded cysteine to the conserved J-encoded phenylalanine. The earlier analysis of about 610 of the donors excluded sequences that lacked an unambiguous match to a single V gene segment. In an earlier analysis of approximately 560 of the donors, a V segment was called functional when productive rearrangements were above 56.7%, and segregating when the standard deviation between donors exceeded 5%. To diagnose cytomegalovirus status from the catalog of TCR beta chain sequences, a statistical classification framework was built. V and J gene assignment, in a later analysis, came from comparing TCR nucleotide sequences with IMGT/GENE-DB human TR gene sequences. Using the TCRdist pipeline, a later analysis assigned CDR3 sequences along with most-parsimonious VDJ recombination scenarios. In a later analysis, each TCR beta chain was defined by its CDR3 amino acid sequence together with its V-gene family, and reads without a unique V-gene family were excluded. As a way to deal with suspected cross-contamination and a sequencing artifact, a later analysis dropped more than 500 nucleotide sequences that were highly shared and had low generation probability. In a later analysis, a clonal expansion index was calculated for each public chain from normalized within-repertoire ranks of inferred template counts. In a later analysis, generation probabilities were computed with a VDJ recombination model fitted to out-of-frame rearrangements, and the resulting probabilities were checked against IGoR. In a later analysis, TCR-TCR, TCR-HLA and TCR-CMV co-occurrence was scored with hypergeometric tests, and a repertoire-size bias correction was applied to TCR pairs. To estimate false discovery rates, a later analysis permuted the HLA or CMV assignments 20 times. In a later analysis, co-occurring TCRs were grouped with DBSCAN, and TCRdist sequence similarity was added when clustering was performed within HLA-allele-positive subsets. Repertoires with fewer than 30,000 or more than 120,000 public chains were left out of co-occurrence clustering, as were a few repertoires with anomalous nucleotide sharing. Entries here come from immuneACCESS through TCRdb and include only in-frame sequences with V and J called. Some clones fail to appear in such tables; in the studies checked, an unresolved V gene covers under half of the shortfall, and the cause of the remainder is unknown. D and trimming come from the DNA, and the V and J calls and clone size come from that table. This sample lists approximately 150,000 clones; around three quarters were detected once. Over 3% of the sample goes to the ten largest clones.

The cohort was made up of hundreds of healthy bone marrow donors. At the time of sampling, all cohort members were nominally healthy, though unrecorded immune exposures were likely present. The donor was CMV seronegative and belonged to the group of 352 seronegative cohort members. Each donor provided a peripheral blood sample, and peripheral blood mononuclear cells were used for TCR beta sequencing. The Qiagen DNeasy Blood Extraction Kit was used to extract genomic DNA from the blood cell samples. Paper-wide results and their limitations: At a false discovery rate of 0.05, a later analysis linked 15,000 to 20,000 TCR beta sequences to specific HLA alleles. Broadly in line with IMGT annotations, most TCR beta V segments showed up in productive rearrangements about 87% or about 30% of the time in an earlier analysis of a few hundred of the donors. Most CMV-associated TCR beta chains appeared to be HLA-restricted in a later analysis, and the HLA associations seemed to be driven largely by CMV exposure. A further reported finding was that TCR beta sequences accurately predicted the HLA-A and HLA-B alleles for most subjects in the first cohort. For the cohort, immune exposure information was limited to CMV serostatus. Linkage disequilibrium might explain the correlated functional status among segregating V segments, but an unknown experimental factor could not be ruled out. This cohort had only TCR beta chains sequenced, and the lack of alpha or paired-chain data limited which features could be detected. In a later analysis, the rate of TCR association differed among HLA loci, with DRB1 alleles having the most associated TCRs and HLA-C alleles having the fewest. Sequencing depth was assumed to be roughly uniform across donors in the presence/absence analyses, though that assumption may not hold. It was suggested by the authors that the approach could potentially be generalized to other disease states and immunological phenotypes. Assigning TCR associations to individual alleles was difficult when HLA alleles, especially DR and DQ, strongly co-occurred. In a later analysis, HLA-associated TCR beta chains showed more clonal expansion and lower generation probabilities than non-associated chains that were equally common. A group of highly shared sequence variants was considered likely to be a technical artifact of the sequencing pipeline. HLA typing was unavailable for some donors at each locus, so association tests used only the typed subset. The study listed 150 to 200 TCR beta chains as associated with cytomegalovirus. Some IMGT-functional V segments, including TRBV6-2 and TRBV6-3, could not be distinguished by the 87-base-pair reads and were therefore excluded. A later analysis reported that several top co-occurrence clusters appeared linked to parvovirus B19, influenza, CMV and Epstein-Barr virus. Approximately 18 rarely observed V segments, including chromosome 9 orphons, were excluded from the earlier analysis of approximately 500 of the donors because counts were too low. A few of the identified cytomegalovirus-associated TCR beta chains were confirmed in vitro to be specific for cytomegalovirus antigens. According to a later genetic analysis, donors in an Asian-associated ancestry cluster had fewer N-insertions in productive TCRs than the approximately 610-donor mean. While some public TCRs were present in many individuals, most TCR sequences turned up only very rarely across donors. V-gene and J-gene trimming of TCR beta chains was associated with a missense DCLRE1C variant in a later genetic analysis, and the association was replicated in an independent cohort. Cytomegalovirus status was reported to be diagnosed by the classifier with high specificity and sensitivity in both the original and validation cohorts.

Details on this clone: Its target antigen remains unknown. The input lacks base qualities; no much larger clone sits a single base away.

V lost 7 bases and J lost 6 bases; the stretch between them is 20 bases long. Inclusive of the bounding cysteine and phenylalanine, the CDR3 is 15 residues long. Only the CDR3 DNA is retained, 45 bases long and in frame from the first base. CDR1 and CDR2 are read off the germline V gene (reference sequence) as MNHEY and SMNVEV. This sequence uses TRBV27 and TRBJ2-3; the D gene is perhaps TRBD1, on 6 matching bases. The receptor comes from a male donor in good health and CMV-seronegative. Sequencing used PBMCs. Read as DNA, the sequence is TGTGCCAGCACCGACAGGCCGTCAAAAGTCGATACGCAGTATTTT. Its protein is CASTDRPSKVDTQYF.